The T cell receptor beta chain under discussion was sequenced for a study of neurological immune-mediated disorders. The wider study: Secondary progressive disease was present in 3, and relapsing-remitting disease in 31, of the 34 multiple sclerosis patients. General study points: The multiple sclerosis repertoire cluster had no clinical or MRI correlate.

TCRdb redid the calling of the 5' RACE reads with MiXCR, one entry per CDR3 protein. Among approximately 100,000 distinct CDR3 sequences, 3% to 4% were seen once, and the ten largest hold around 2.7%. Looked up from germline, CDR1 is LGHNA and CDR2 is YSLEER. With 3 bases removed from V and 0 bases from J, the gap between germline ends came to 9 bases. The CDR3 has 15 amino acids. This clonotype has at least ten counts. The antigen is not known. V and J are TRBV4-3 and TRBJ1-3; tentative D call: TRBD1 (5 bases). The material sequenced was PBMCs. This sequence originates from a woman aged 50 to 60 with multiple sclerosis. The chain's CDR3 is CASSQGDFSGNTIYF. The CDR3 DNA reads TGCGCCAGCAGCCAGGGGGATTTCTCTGGAAACACCATATATTTT.